The rows below give T cell receptor beta chains drawn from one sample of a study of regulatory T cells. The repertoire was sequenced with immunoSEQ multiplex PCR; TCRdb's copy has only in-frame clones and lacks some. The sample holds under 45,000 clones; around 89% are singletons and the top ten take under 2.5%. The material sequenced was conventional CD4+ T cells sorted from blood. The receptors were gathered from a person in their late teens or twenties with CD3G deficiency. Each CDR3 is given with its conserved first and last residue. Each record gives: D gene, V gene, J gene, clone size, CDR3 DNA, CDR3 protein. A D gene is named only where the DNA matches it firmly. A row's size may be missing; if present it is once, few, many or a size class.

-,TRBV5-1,TRBJ2-7,-,TGCGCCAGCAGCTTGGTGGGCTCTGGGAGGGAGCAGTACTTC,CASSLVGSGREQYF
-,TRBV7-8,TRBJ2-7,few,-,CASSFGTGTRKYF
-,TRBV19,TRBJ2-1,-,TGTGCCAGTAGTATAATTCCCGGGGGTGAGCAGTTCTTC,CASSIIPGGEQFF
-,TRBV28,TRBJ2-3,-,TGTGCGGCTGCGGACACAGATACGCAGTATTTT,CAAADTDTQYF
-,TRBV6-1,TRBJ2-3,-,TGTGCCAGCAGTGAATCTTGGATAAATACGCAGTATTTT,CASSESWINTQYF
-,TRBV28,TRBJ2-1,-,TGTGCCAGCAGCGAGCGGGACAATGAGCAGTTCTTC,CASSERDNEQFF
-,TRBV28,TRBJ2-1,-,TGTGCCAGCAGTCCCCAGGGCAATGAGCAGTTCTTC,CASSPQGNEQFF
-,TRBV28,TRBJ2-6,once,TGTGCCAGCAGTTTAGGTGGGGCCAACGTCCTGACTTTC,CASSLGGANVLTF
-,TRBV28,TRBJ2-7,-,TGTGCCAGCAGTTTTCACTCCTCACCCGTCGAGCAGTACTTC,CASSFHSSPVEQYF
-,TRBV12-5,TRBJ1-1,-,TGTGCTAGTGGTCGTGGGACGAACACTGAAGCTTTCTTT,CASGRGTNTEAFF
-,TRBV28,TRBJ2-3,-,TGTGCCAGCTGCTCTAGGGTGGAGGGCACAGATACGCAGTATTTT,CASCSRVEGTDTQYF
-,TRBV7-8,TRBJ2-1,-,TGTGCCAGCAGCTTATCTCTTGTTGAAGAATACAATGAGCAGTTCTTC,CASSLSLVEEYNEQFF
TRBD1,TRBV6-5,TRBJ2-1,-,TGTGCCAGCCGCCGGACAGGGGGGGTCAATGAGCAGTTCTTC,CASRRTGGVNEQFF
-,TRBV6-6,TRBJ1-4,-,TGTGCCAGCAGTTACGAAAGGCTGAATAAGGGAAAACTGTTTTTT,CASSYERLNKGKLFF
-,TRBV6-1,TRBJ1-2,-,TGTGCCAGCAGCTGGGGCCCGCTCTATGGCTACACCTTC,CASSWGPLYGYTF
-,TRBV11-2,TRBJ2-7,once,TGTGCCAGCAGCCCACACCCGGGGTCCGAGCAGTACTTC,CASSPHPGSEQYF
TRBD1,TRBV28,TRBJ1-2,few,TGTGCCATCCTACAGGGGGCGGATGGCTACACCTTC,CAILQGADGYTF
-,TRBV19,TRBJ1-1,-,TGTGCCAGTAGTATATATGAGCGGGACGGTGAAGCTTTCTTT,CASSIYERDGEAFF
TRBD2,TRBV5-1,TRBJ2-7,-,TGCGCCAGCAGCCGAAGCGGGAGGGCCTCCGGCGAGCAGTACTTC,CASSRSGRASGEQYF
TRBD2,TRBV5-1,TRBJ2-1,-,TGCGCCAGCAGCTTACAGCCTAGCGGCCCTTACAATGAGCAGTTCTTC,CASSLQPSGPYNEQFF
-,TRBV28,TRBJ1-5,-,TGTGCCAGCAGTAGTTGGGGGCCCCAGCATTTT,CASSSWGPQHF
TRBD1,TRBV28,TRBJ1-5,-,TGTGCCAGCAGTTCCGGACAGGTCAATCAGCCCCAGCATTTT,CASSSGQVNQPQHF
-,TRBV10-3,TRBJ2-7,-,TGTGCCATCAGTGACAGGAGCACCCTTTCCTACGAGCAGTACTTC,CAISDRSTLSYEQYF
-,TRBV28,TRBJ2-1,-,TGTGCCAGCAAGCAAAGCTCCTACAATGAGCAGTTCTTC,CASKQSSYNEQFF
-,TRBV28,TRBJ1-2,once,TGTGCCAGCTCAAGCGGGGCCCCCGGCCTAAGGGGCTACACCTTC,CASSSGAPGLRGYTF
TRBD1,TRBV19,TRBJ1-1,-,TGTGCCAGTAGCCCGACAGGGAGGAGAAACACTGAAGCTTTCTTT,CASSPTGRRNTEAFF
-,TRBV18,TRBJ1-2,-,TGTGCCAGCTCACTAATTCAGGGGAATGGCTACACCTTC,CASSLIQGNGYTF
-,TRBV7-8,TRBJ1-5,-,TGTGCCAGCAGCCTCCGGGAGGGAAGATATCAGCCCCAGCATTTT,CASSLREGRYQPQHF
-,TRBV10-3,TRBJ2-7,few,TGTGCCATCTCCAGCGGTGGAGCCTACGAGCAGTACTTC,CAISSGGAYEQYF
TRBD1,TRBV28,TRBJ1-6,once,TGTGCCAGCAGTTCTACAGGGGGGGGTTCACCCCTCCACTTT,CASSSTGGGSPLHF
-,TRBV5-1,TRBJ2-7,-,TGCGCCAGCAGCTTGGGGGGACCTGGCTACGAGCAGTACTTC,CASSLGGPGYEQYF
-,TRBV19,TRBJ1-5,-,TGTGCCAGTAGTCGGCCGGGCAGTATGCAGCCCCAGCATTTT,CASSRPGSMQPQHF
-,TRBV6-1,TRBJ1-5,once,TGTGCCAGCAGTCCCCGGGTCTCCTATAATCAGCCCCAGCATTTT,CASSPRVSYNQPQHF